One T cell receptor (beta chain) is described in this entry. No antigen is known for it. The data belong to a study of molecular identifiers for immune sequencing clone quantification. For the study at large: Replicates partitioned RNA from around 18,000 or 91,000 naive CD8 cells into five parts, sequencing four. Study outcomes and limitations: Spiked TCR RNA from one Jurkat cell reportedly showed up when mixed among one million naive cells.

The germline V gene encodes CDR1 SGDLS and CDR2 YYNGEE. V was trimmed by 2 bases and J by 3 bases, leaving 19 bases between them. This CDR3 spans 17 amino acids. Libraries of bulk TCR were made by previously described methods (with listed TCR primers). TCRdb re-analysed the PCR reads in MiXCR, keeping a single row per CDR3 protein. The profile covers 300,000 to 400,000 distinct CDR3 sequences, with roughly 24% appearing a single time and about 0.71% taken by the ten largest. The CD8+CD4-CCR7+CD45RA+ phenotype defined the sorted naive CD8 T cells. The sample consisted of naive CD8+ T cells from blood, with Jurkat cell RNA spiked in. Described subset: FACS-sorted CD8+CD4-CCR7+CD45RA+ naive T cells. J is TRBJ2-3 and V is TRBV9, with a tentative D call TRBD1 (9 bases). The sequence was obtained from a human donor in good health. Some libraries in this study had Jurkat cell RNA spiked in. For the CDR3, the DNA is TGTGCCAGCAGCGTGAGCGGGGGACAGGGCATAACAGATACGCAGTATTTT. Amino acids: CASSVSGGQGITDTQYF.